This T cell receptor beta chain comes out of a study of shared clonotypes between healthy human individuals. Clones were read by immunoSEQ multiplex PCR, and TCRdb kept only the in-frame ones, dropping some. Among 2,500,000 or so clones listed, 93% were seen once. Trimming took 7 bases from V and 1 from J, leaving 17 bases between them. Per the germline V gene, CDR1 is SNHLY and CDR2 is FYNNEI. The CDR3 is 15 residues long. The J gene is TRBJ2-7, the V gene TRBV2; D gene unclear. This TCR was recovered from a man aged 18 to 30 in good health. Some clones in this sample may be carry-over from other donors' samples. The material sequenced was naive CD4+ T cells from PBMCs. Subset noted: CD45RA+ positively selected. The CDR3 loop reads CASMMYGRLSYEQYF. The CDR3, as DNA: TGTGCCAGCATGATGTACGGCCGTCTATCCTACGAGCAGTACTTC.